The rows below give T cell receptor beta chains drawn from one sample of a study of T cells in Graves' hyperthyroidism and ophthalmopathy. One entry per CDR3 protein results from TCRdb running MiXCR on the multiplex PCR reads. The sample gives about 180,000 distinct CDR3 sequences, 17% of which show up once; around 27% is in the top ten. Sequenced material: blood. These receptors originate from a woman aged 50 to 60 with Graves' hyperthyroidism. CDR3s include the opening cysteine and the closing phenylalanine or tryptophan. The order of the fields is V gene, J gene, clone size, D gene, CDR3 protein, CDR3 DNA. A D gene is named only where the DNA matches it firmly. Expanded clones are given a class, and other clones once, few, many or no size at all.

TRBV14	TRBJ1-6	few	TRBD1	CASSHRQGNSPLHF	TGTGCCAGCAGCCATAGACAGGGGAATTCACCCCTCCACTTT
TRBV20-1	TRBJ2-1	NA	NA	CSASGEQFF	TGCAGTGCTAGTGGTGAGCAGTTCTTC
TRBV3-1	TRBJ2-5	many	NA	CASKVGQKETQYF	TGTGCCAGCAAGGTTGGACAGAAAGAGACCCAGTACTTC
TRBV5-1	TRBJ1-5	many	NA	CASSPEGGTQQPQHF	TGCGCCAGCAGCCCAGAAGGCGGGACGCAACAGCCCCAGCATTTT
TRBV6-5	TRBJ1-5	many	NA	CASSYSGTLFRNQPQHF	TGTGCCAGCAGTTACTCCGGGACGCTTTTCAGGAATCAGCCCCAGCATTTT
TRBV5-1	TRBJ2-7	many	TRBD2	CASSSGLAGASYYEQYF	TGCGCCAGCAGCTCGGGACTAGCGGGGGCTAGCTACTACGAGCAGTACTTC
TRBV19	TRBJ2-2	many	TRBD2	CASFPRGGVGTGELFF	TGTGCCAGTTTCCCTCGGGGGGGAGTCGGTACCGGGGAGCTGTTTTTT
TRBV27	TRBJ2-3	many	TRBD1	CASSLSAGGSLFTDTQYF	TGTGCCAGCAGTTTATCGGCAGGGGGTAGCCTCTTCACAGATACGCAGTATTTT
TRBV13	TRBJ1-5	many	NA	CASSPGRGAQPQHF	TGTGCCAGCAGCCCCGGTCGCGGAGCCCAGCCCCAGCATTTT
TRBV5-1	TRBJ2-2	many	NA	CASSLRQTANTGELFF	TGCGCCAGCAGCTTGCGTCAGACGGCGAACACCGGGGAGCTGTTTTTT
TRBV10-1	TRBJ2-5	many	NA	CASSESGETQYF	TGCGCCAGCAGTGAGTCGGGAGAGACCCAGTACTTC
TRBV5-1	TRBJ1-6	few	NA	CASSWGGGNSPLHF	TGCGCCAGCAGCTGGGGGGGCGGAAATTCACCCCTCCACTTT
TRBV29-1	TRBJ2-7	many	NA	CSVRLSSYEQYF	TGCAGCGTTAGGCTGAGCTCCTACGAGCAGTACTTC
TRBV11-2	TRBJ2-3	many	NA	CASSWATSTDTQYF	TGTGCCAGCAGCTGGGCCACTAGCACAGATACGCAGTATTTT
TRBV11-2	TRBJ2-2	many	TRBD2	CASSFRTGGNTGELFF	TGTGCCAGCAGCTTTAGAACGGGGGGGAACACCGGGGAGCTGTTTTTT
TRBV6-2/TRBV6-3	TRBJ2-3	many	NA	CASSPDWTDTQYF	TGTGCCAGCAGTCCCGACTGGACAGATACGCAGTATTTT
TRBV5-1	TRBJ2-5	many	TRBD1	CASSHQTGGLQETQYF	TGCGCCAGCAGCCATCAGACAGGGGGCCTCCAAGAGACCCAGTACTTC
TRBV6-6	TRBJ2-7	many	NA	CASSYSGRGAKQYF	TGTGCCAGCAGTTACTCAGGCAGGGGGGCTAAGCAGTACTTC
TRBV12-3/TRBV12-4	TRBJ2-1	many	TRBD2	CASKGPGGYNEQFF	TGTGCCAGCAAGGGTCCGGGGGGCTACAATGAGCAGTTCTTC
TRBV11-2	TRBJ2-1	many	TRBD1	CASSHGQASGAYNEQFF	TGTGCCAGCAGCCACGGACAGGCCTCCGGCGCCTACAATGAGCAGTTCTTC
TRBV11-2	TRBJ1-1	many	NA	CATQPQLGRTEAFF	TGTGCCACCCAGCCCCAATTAGGAAGAACTGAAGCTTTCTTT
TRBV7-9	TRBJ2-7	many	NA	CASSSEGRGSSYEQYF	TGTGCCAGCAGCTCGGAGGGTCGGGGGAGCTCCTACGAGCAGTACTTC
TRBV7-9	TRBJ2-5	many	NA	CASSPGVQETQYF	TGTGCCAGCAGCCCCGGCGTTCAAGAGACCCAGTACTTC
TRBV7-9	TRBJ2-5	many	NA	CASSLAGLETQYF	TGTGCCAGCAGCTTAGCGGGGTTGGAGACCCAGTACTTC
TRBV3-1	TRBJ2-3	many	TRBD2	CASSRSELAGGRTDTQYF	TGTGCCAGCAGCCGCTCCGAACTAGCGGGGGGACGCACAGATACGCAGTATTTT
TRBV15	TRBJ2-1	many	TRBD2	CATSRSGGPYNEQFF	TGTGCCACCAGCAGGAGCGGGGGCCCCTACAATGAGCAGTTCTTC
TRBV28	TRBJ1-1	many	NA	CASSLDPYRATEAFF	TGTGCCAGCAGTTTAGACCCCTACAGGGCAACTGAAGCTTTCTTT
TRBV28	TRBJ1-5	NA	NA	CASSGGYGQPQHF	TGTGCCAGCTCGGGTGGTTACGGGCAGCCCCAGCATTTT
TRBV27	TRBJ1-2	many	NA	CASSYGPIDLTF	TGTGCCAGCAGTTACGGTCCCATTGATTTAACCTTC
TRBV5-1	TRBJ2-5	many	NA	CASSLESQETQYF	TGCGCCAGCAGCTTGGAGTCCCAAGAGACCCAGTACTTC
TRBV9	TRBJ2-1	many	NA	CASSVGSYNEQFF	TGTGCCAGCAGCGTAGGGTCCTACAATGAGCAGTTCTTC
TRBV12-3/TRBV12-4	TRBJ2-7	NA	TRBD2	CASSFRASGSPEQYF	TGTGCCAGCAGTTTTAGGGCTAGCGGGAGTCCCGAGCAGTACTTC
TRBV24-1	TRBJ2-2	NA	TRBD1	CATSDRQGNRAGELFF	TGTGCCACCAGTGATCGACAGGGAAATAGAGCCGGGGAGCTGTTTTTT
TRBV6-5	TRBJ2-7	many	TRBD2	CASSYRAGLAGAHEQYF	TGTGCCAGCAGTTACCGGGCTGGGCTAGCGGGGGCCCACGAGCAGTACTTC
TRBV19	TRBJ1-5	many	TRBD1	CASSETGGSQPQHF	TGTGCCAGTAGTGAGACAGGGGGCTCTCAGCCCCAGCATTTT
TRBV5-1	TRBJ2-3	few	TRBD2	CASSPSSGGASDTQYF	TGCGCCAGCAGCCCCTCTAGCGGGGGGGCCTCAGATACGCAGTATTTT
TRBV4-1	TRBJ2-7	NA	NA	CASSQDFEQYF	TGCGCCAGCAGCCAAGATTTCGAGCAGTACTTC
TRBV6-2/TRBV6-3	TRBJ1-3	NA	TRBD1	CASSYSTGIGNTIYF	TGTGCCAGCAGTTACTCGACAGGGATTGGAAACACCATATATTTT
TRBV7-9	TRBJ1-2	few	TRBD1	CASSFLADRGGGGYTF	TGTGCCAGCAGCTTCTTAGCGGACAGGGGCGGGGGTGGCTACACCTTC
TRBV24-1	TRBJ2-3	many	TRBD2	CATSDAGDPTDTQYF	TGTGCCACCAGTGATGCGGGGGACCCCACAGATACGCAGTATTTT
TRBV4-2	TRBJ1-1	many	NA	CASSPSSLENTEAFF	TGTGCCAGCAGCCCATCTAGTTTGGAGAACACTGAAGCTTTCTTT
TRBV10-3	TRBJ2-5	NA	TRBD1	CAMGDRGETQYF	TGTGCCATGGGGGACAGGGGGGAGACCCAGTACTTC